This entry describes one TCR beta chain. Its target is unknown. The use of a sample-barcoded 5' primer and a J-beta primer mix characterized a second PCR of about 7 to 12 cycles. Carrying 12 random nucleotides, a template-switch adaptor labeled each individual cDNA molecule. TCRdb independently ran MiXCR on the 5' RACE reads; one entry per CDR3 protein. The sample carries about 1 million distinct CDR3 sequences, about 25% recorded once. The data were taken from a study of blood T cells in healthy people across ages. Study observations and caveats: Long-lived donors carried more naive CD4+ cells and greater diversity than aged donors.

V shed 2 bases and J shed 6 bases, with 11 bases lying between them. The CDR3 runs 13 residues. The same data also went into a second study, on T cells of mothers and their children.

The TCR originated in a girl aged 2 to 10 in good health. The sample was blood. The chain has TRBV12-3 or TRBV12-4 and TRBJ2-7; D is uncertain. The CDR3 sequence: CASSLTPRPEQYF. The CDR3 DNA reads TGTGCCAGCAGTTTAACGCCGAGGCCCGAGCAGTACTTC.